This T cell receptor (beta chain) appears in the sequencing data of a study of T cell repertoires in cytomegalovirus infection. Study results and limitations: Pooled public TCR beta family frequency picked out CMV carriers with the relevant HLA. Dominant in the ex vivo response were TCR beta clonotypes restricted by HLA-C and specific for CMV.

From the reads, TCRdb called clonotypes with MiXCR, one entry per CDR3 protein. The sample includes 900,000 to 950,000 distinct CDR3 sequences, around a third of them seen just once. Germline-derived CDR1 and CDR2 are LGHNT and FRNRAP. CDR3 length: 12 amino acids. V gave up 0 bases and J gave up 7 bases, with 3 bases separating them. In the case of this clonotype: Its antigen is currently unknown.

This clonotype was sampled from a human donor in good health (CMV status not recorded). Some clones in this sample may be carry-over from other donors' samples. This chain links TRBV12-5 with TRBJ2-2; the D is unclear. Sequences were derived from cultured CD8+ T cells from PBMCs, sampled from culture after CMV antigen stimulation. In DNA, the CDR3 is TGTGCTAGTGGTTTGGTTAACGGGGAGCTGTTTTTT. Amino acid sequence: CASGLVNGELFF.